The following is a TCR beta chain sequence with its context. This clonotype was seen a single time. Its binding antigen is unknown. Base qualities are missing; no much larger clone stands one base away. A lone read is weak support. Peripheral blood CD8+ and CD4+ T cells from healthy donors, Susac syndrome patients and multiple sclerosis patients were profiled using high-throughput TCR beta sequencing. Susac syndrome patients met recently defined diagnostic criteria for definite or probable disease. CD8+ TEMRA cells were enriched by FACS, while bulk CD8+ and CD4+ T cells were purified by magnetic negative isolation. Blood was collected in EDTA tubes and processed within 24 hours, with PBMCs isolated through density gradient centrifugation. PBMCs intended for TCR sequencing were cryopreserved in liquid nitrogen and were subsequently thawed in a 37 degrees C water bath. A purity of at least 90% was achieved for sorted or isolated CD4+, CD8+ and CD8+ TEMRA cells.

The entry originates in a study of CD8 T cells in Susac syndrome (dated by TCRdb to about 2019). Looking at the study overall: Among the sequenced Susac syndrome patients, roughly six had clinically active disease and eight were in clinical remission. Repertoire sequencing was used to test whether CD8+ T cell activation and differentiation in Susac syndrome was antigen driven. At blood withdrawal, Susac syndrome patients were therapy-naive, treated with corticosteroids (with IVIg additionally given to some), or treated with IVIg alone.

Summary of the overall study and its limitations: In the CD4+ T cell repertoire of Susac syndrome patients, clonal expansion was not detected. The number of individuals in the TCR sequencing and HLA analysis was recognized as being relatively small.

RNA was extracted using the RNeasy kit, and about 0.45 to 1 ug of the RNA was reverse transcribed with random hexamers. TCR beta CDR3 regions were amplified with the immunoSEQ multiplex PCR assay covering 54 Vbeta and 13 Jbeta segments. PCR amplification bias was corrected by using a synthetic template baseline for primer optimization and computational correction. In the authors' own workflow: Reads were assigned to V, D and J genes according to IMGT and analyzed in immunoSEQ Analyzer, with only productive sequences retained. To calculate clonality, Shannon entropy was normalized by log2 of the number of productive unique sequences and then subtracted from one. For each patient and control, public and private clones were evaluated among the 100 most prevalent clones. A clone was defined as Susac-specific if it was absent from the healthy and MS cohorts, from roughly 1,000 published viral clones and from other ImmuneACCESS disease sequences. The public reads were quality trimmed at Q25 with fastp and then assembled into clones with MiXCR by TCRdb, keeping productive beta chains. CDR3 protein duplicates are merged, each entry listing the most common genes and DNA. TCRdb, not the original authors, processed these V and J calls. Here the sample has under 300,000 distinct CDR3 sequences; about 95% occur a single time. The biggest ten clones account for 0.08% to 0.11% of the sample.

The clonotype comes from a human donor with Susac syndrome. The sample consisted of CD4+ T cells from PBMCs.

The CDR3 protein sequence reads: CASSGPGLAGLSYNEQFF. The nucleotides read TGTGCCAGCAGTGGCCCGGGACTAGCGGGACTGTCCTACAATGAGCAGTTCTTC. This chain is built from TRBV25-1 and TRBJ2-1, with 13 bases matching TRBD2. Taken from the germline V gene, the CDR1 and CDR2 loops are MGHDK and SYGVNS. Measured from the cysteine to the phenylalanine, the CDR3 is 18 residues long. Just the 54-base CDR3 DNA is kept, in frame starting at base 1. V is trimmed back by 4 bases and J by 1 base, and the junction contains 7 bases that no gene match accounts for.